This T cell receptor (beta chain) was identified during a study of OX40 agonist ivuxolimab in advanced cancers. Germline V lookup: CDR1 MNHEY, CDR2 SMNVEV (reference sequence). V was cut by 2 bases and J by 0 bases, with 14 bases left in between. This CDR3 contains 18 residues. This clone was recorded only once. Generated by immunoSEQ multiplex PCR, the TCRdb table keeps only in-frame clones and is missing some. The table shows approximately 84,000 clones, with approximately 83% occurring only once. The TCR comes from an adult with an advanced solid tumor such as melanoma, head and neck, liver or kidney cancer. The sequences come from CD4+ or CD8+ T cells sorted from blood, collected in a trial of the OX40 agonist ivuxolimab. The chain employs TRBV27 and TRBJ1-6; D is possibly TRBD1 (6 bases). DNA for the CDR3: TGTGCCAGCAGTTTAATAGGGGGACTTCACTCCTATAATTCACCCCTCCACTTT. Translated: CASSLIGGLHSYNSPLHF.